The T cell receptor (beta chain) under discussion was sequenced for a study of blood T cells in healthy people across ages. Comment on this clonotype: A much larger clone differs by one base, so this may be a read error.

The authors ran a second PCR of roughly 6 to 11 cycles using a sample-barcoded 5' primer and a J-beta primer mix. A minimum of 3 million CDR3-containing paired-end reads was obtained for each sample. TCRdb recomputed calls from the 5' RACE reads with MiXCR, one row per CDR3 protein. Of around 2 million distinct CDR3 sequences listed, approximately 39% are singletons. Researchers collected approximately 9.9 milliliters of peripheral blood from every single donor. Germline V gives CDR1 DFQATT, CDR2 SNEGSKA (reference sequence). This CDR3 comprises 15 residues. Specimen: blood. The clonotype comes from a human donor in good health. The genes are TRBV20-1 and TRBJ1-2, with a weak D call TRBD1 (5 bases). CDR3 sequence reads: CRARDGGGADYGYTF. The CDR3 nucleotides read TGCAGGGCTAGAGATGGGGGTGGGGCAGACTATGGCTACACCTTC.